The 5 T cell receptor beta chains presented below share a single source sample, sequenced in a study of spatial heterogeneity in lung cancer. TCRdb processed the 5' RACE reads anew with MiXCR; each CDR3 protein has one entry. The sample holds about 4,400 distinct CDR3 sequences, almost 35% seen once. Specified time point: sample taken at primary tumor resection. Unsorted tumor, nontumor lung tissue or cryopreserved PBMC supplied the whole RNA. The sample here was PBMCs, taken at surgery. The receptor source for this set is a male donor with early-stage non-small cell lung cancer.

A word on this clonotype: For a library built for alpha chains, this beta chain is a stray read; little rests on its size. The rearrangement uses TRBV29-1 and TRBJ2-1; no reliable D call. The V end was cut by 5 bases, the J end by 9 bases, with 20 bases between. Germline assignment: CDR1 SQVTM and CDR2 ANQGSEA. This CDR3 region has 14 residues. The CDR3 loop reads CSVPPIPASSEQFF. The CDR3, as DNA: TGCAGCGTTCCACCTATACCAGCAAGCAGTGAGCAGTTCTTC.

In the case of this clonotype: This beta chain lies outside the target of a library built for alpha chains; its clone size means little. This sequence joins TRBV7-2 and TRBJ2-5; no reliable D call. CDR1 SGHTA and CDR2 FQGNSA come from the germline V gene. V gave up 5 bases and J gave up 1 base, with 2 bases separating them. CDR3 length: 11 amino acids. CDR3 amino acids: CASSIQETQYF. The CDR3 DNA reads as TGTGCCAGCAGCATCCAAGAGACCCAGTACTTC.

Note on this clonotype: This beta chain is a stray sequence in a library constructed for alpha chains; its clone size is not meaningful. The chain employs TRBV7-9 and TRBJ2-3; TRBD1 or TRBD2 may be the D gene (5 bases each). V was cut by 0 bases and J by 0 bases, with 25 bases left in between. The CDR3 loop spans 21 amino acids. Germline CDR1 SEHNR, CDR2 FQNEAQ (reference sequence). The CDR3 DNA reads TGTGCCAGCAGCTTAGCACGGTCTGGTCCGACCTCGGGACCTAGCACAGATACGCAGTATTTT. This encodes CASSLARSGPTSGPSTDTQYF.

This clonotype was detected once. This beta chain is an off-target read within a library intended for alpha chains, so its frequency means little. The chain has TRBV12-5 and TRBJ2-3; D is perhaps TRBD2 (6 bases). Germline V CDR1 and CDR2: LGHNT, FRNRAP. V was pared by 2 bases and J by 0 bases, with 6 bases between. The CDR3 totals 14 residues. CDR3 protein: CASGLSGSTDTQYF. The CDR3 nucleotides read TGTGCTAGTGGTTTGAGCGGGAGCACAGATACGCAGTATTTT. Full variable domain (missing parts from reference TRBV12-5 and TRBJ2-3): DARVTQTPRHKVTEMGQEVTMRCQPILGHNTVFWYRQTMMQGLELLAYFRNRAPLDDSGMPKDRFSAEMPDATLATLKIQPSEPRDSAVYFCASGLSGSTDTQYFGPGTRLTVL.

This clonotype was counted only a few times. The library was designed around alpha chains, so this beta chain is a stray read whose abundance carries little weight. The CDR3 DNA follows: TGTGCCAGCAGCCTGTCCAGGCAGCCCGGGGAGCTGTTTTTT. Translation gives CASSLSRQPGELFF. The chain combines TRBV3-1 with TRBJ2-2, with D uncertain. Between the trimmed V and J ends, which lost 4 bases and 6 bases, there was a span of 12 bases. CDR1 is LGHDT, CDR2 YNNKEL, per germline (reference sequence). This CDR3 is built from 14 residues.